These 22 T cell receptor beta chains were all obtained from the same sample, sequenced in a study of T-cell reconstitution after alpha-beta-depleted transplantation in children. The TCRbeta library was prepared with unique molecular identifiers. TCRdb analysed the PCR reads with MiXCR anew, one entry per CDR3 protein. The data contain approximately 270,000 distinct CDR3 sequences, under 30% of them singletons. Here the sequenced sample was PBMCs, mostly from graft donor cells, taken 360 days after TCRalphabeta/CD19-depleted stem cell transplant. The origin of the receptors is a female patient aged 2-9 years who had a stem cell transplant for congenital amegakaryocytic thrombocytopenia, so the T cells may come from the graft donor.

This clonotype was seen a handful of times. This chain uses TRBV28 with TRBJ2-3; D remains ambiguous. The germline gives CDR1 MDHEN, CDR2 SYDVKM. CDR3 length: 12 amino acids. V shed 5 bases and J shed 7 bases, with 10 bases lying between them. CDR3 sequence (DNA): TGTGCCAGCAGTACCCCAAGAAATACGCAGTATTTT. Protein sequence: CASSTPRNTQYF.

This clonotype has more than one count but fewer than ten. V gene TRBV4-1 combines with J gene TRBJ2-2; D not resolved. Germline V gene lookup returns CDR1 MGHRA and CDR2 YSYEKL. V lost 1 base and J lost 3, with 6 bases in between. The CDR3 totals 14 residues. CDR3 coding DNA: TGCGCCAGCAGCCAAGCACTCTACACCGGGGAGCTGTTTTTT. Translating gives CASSQALYTGELFF.

This clonotype was picked up many times. V gene TRBV20-1 combines with J gene TRBJ2-2; D may be TRBD1 (6 bases). The CDR3 has 13 residues. Trimming left V 3 bases short and J 6 bases short, with 11 bases between. Germline assignment: CDR1 DFQATT and CDR2 SNEGSKA (reference sequence). CDR3 sequence (DNA): TGCAGTGCTAGTACAGGGTGGGCCGGGGAGCTGTTTTTT. Protein sequence: CSASTGWAGELFF.

The CDR3 loop is CATRASLDRRREKLFF. Here the CDR3 DNA reads TGTGCCACCAGAGCGAGTCTAGACAGGCGTCGGGAAAAACTGTTTTTT. The chain joins TRBV24-1 to TRBJ1-4; weak D call: TRBD1 (6 bases). V was pared by 7 bases and J by 8 bases, with 22 bases between. In germline, CDR1 is KGHDR, CDR2 SFDVKD. This CDR3 comprises 16 residues.

The CDR3 here is CASSLRSVDRENQPQHF. The CDR3 DNA is TGTGCCAGCAGCTTAAGGTCCGTCGACAGGGAGAATCAGCCCCAGCATTTT. The chain joins TRBV12-3 or TRBV12-4 to TRBJ1-5, with 7 nucleotides matching TRBD1. V lost 6 bases and J lost 4; bases outside the gene matches: 15. The CDR3 has 17 amino acids.

The rearrangement uses TRBV4-3 and TRBJ2-1; TRBD1 aligns across 9 bases. From germline, CDR1 is LGHNA and CDR2 YSLEER. V dropped 0 bases and J dropped 3; count of bases not matched to a gene: 6. The CDR3 is 17 amino acids. As DNA, the CDR3 is TGCGCCAGCAGCCAAGATTTGGGGACAGGGATCTACAATGAGCAGTTCTTC. Residues: CASSQDLGTGIYNEQFF.

V and J are TRBV4-3 and TRBJ1-1; perhaps TRBD1 as D (5 bases). The germline gives CDR1 LGHNA, CDR2 YSLEER. With 1 base removed from V and 3 bases from J, the gap between germline ends came to 12 bases. This CDR3 has 15 amino acids. The CDR3 DNA reads as TGCGCCAGCAGCCAAGGGATAAGGGGCTACACTGAAGCTTTCTTT. This encodes CASSQGIRGYTEAFF.

J is TRBJ2-1 and V is TRBV5-5; 8 bases line up with TRBD1. V was clipped by 0 bases and J by 8 bases; unmatched bases: 10. The CDR3 contains 16 residues. From germline, CDR1 is SGHKS and CDR2 YYEKEE (reference sequence). DNA of the CDR3: TGTGCCAGCAGCTTGGCCGGGGCAGGGGGCCTGTATGAGCAGTTCTTC. Translated, it gives CASSLAGAGGLYEQFF.

The chain joins TRBV28 to TRBJ2-5, with D possibly matching TRBD1 (6 bases). The CDR3 consists of 16 residues. The germline CDR1 and CDR2 sequences are MDHEN and SYDVKM. Between the trimmed V and J ends, which lost 8 bases and 5 bases, there was a span of 24 bases. CDR3 DNA sequence: TGTGCCAGCGGACCGCCCCATGGGGGCTTCTGGGAGACCCAGTACTTC. Amino acid sequence: CASGPPHGGFWETQYF.

The chain has TRBV10-3 and TRBJ1-2; the match to TRBD1 covers 9 bases. The ends lost 5 bases at V and 8 bases at J; junction bases unmatched: 9. The CDR3 spans 14 residues. Germline loops: CDR1 ENHRY, CDR2 SYGVKD. The CDR3 DNA reads TGTGCCATCAGTCCAGTACAGGGGGCTAGGGGCTACACCTTC. This sequence encodes CAISPVQGARGYTF.

The CDR3 loop is CATQGQGLTDTQYF. Written as DNA, the CDR3 is TGTGCCACTCAAGGACAGGGTTTAACAGATACGCAGTATTTT. V and J are TRBV12-3 or TRBV12-4 and TRBJ2-3; TRBD1 matches at 8 bases. V was clipped by 10 bases and J by 3 bases; unmatched bases: 9. The CDR3 covers 14 residues.

This chain uses TRBV29-1 with TRBJ2-1; 9 positions agree with TRBD1. The germline V gene has CDR1 SQVTM and CDR2 ANQGSEA. This CDR3 region has 16 residues. V trimming: 3 bases; J trimming: 3 bases; junction bases outside the gene matches: 9. This chain's CDR3 is CSVEGGQGPLYNEQFF. The CDR3 region has the DNA TGCAGCGTTGAGGGGGGACAGGGACCTCTCTACAATGAGCAGTTCTTC.

This clonotype was picked up a small number of times. The rearrangement links TRBV23-1 to TRBJ2-2; D is possibly TRBD2 (7 bases). TRBV23-1 is an open reading frame whose function is uncertain. There are 17 residues in the CDR3. Trimming shortened V by 10 bases and J by 0 bases, and 21 bases separated the two germline ends. In DNA, the CDR3 is TGCGCCACCCATCTTCGAGGGGGGGACCCGAACACCGGGGAGCTGTTTTTT. Protein product: CATHLRGGDPNTGELFF.

This clonotype was counted only a few times. V is TRBV29-1 and J is TRBJ2-5; D is ambiguous. The CDR3 has 14 residues. Trimming stripped 4 bases from V and 0 bases from J, with 12 bases between. Per the germline V gene, CDR1 is SQVTM and CDR2 is ANQGSEA. The CDR3 region has the DNA TGCAGCGTTGGCGGCAGGCGATACCAAGAGACCCAGTACTTC. This translates into CSVGGRRYQETQYF.

J is TRBJ2-7 and V is TRBV5-1, with TRBD1 matching 7 bases. After removal of 1 base from V and 2 bases from J, the junction contained 3 bases not matched to a gene. The germline gives CDR1 SGHRS, CDR2 YFSETQ. The CDR3 spans 14 residues. DNA of the CDR3: TGCGCCAGCAGCTTGCAGACAGGGCCCTACGAGCAGTACTTC. It translates to CASSLQTGPYEQYF.

This clonotype was found a few times. V gene TRBV7-2 combines with J gene TRBJ2-4, with TRBD2 as a possible D gene (6 bases). Trimming took off 2 bases at V and 1 base at J, with 15 bases between the two ends. There are 17 residues in the CDR3. Germline V gene lookup returns CDR1 SGHTA and CDR2 FQGNSA. The CDR3 protein is CASSLFPVGRAKNIQYF. The CDR3 DNA reads as TGTGCCAGCAGCTTATTCCCCGTTGGGAGGGCCAAAAACATTCAGTACTTC.

This clonotype was recorded a few times. The CDR3 DNA reads as TGTGCCAGCAGGCGGGGATCTGGAAACACCATATATTTT. This codes for CASRRGSGNTIYF. V usage is TRBV6-1 and J usage is TRBJ1-3; D unresolved. Germline V gives CDR1 MNHNS, CDR2 SASEGT. There are 13 residues in the CDR3. Trimming pared 6 bases from V and 1 base from J, leaving 7 bases between.

This clonotype was seen a handful of times. This chain connects TRBV6-2 or TRBV6-3 to TRBJ2-5; a weak D match, TRBD2 (5 bases). There are 16 residues in the CDR3. Deletions cut 2 bases from V and 6 bases from J, with 19 bases between. Germline assignment: CDR1 MNHEY and CDR2 SVGEGT. CDR3 residues: CASSYLSGGAVKTQYF. CDR3 sequence (DNA): TGTGCCAGCAGTTACCTATCCGGAGGTGCAGTAAAGACCCAGTACTTC.

The rearrangement links TRBV27 to TRBJ2-7, with 7 bases that match TRBD1. Germline CDR1 MNHEY, CDR2 SMNVEV (reference sequence). V was clipped by 3 bases and J by 3 bases; unmatched bases: 8. CDR3 size: 15 residues. DNA for the CDR3: TGTGCCAGCAGTTTTCCGGGACAGCCTATCTACGAGCAGTACTTC. Residues: CASSFPGQPIYEQYF.

This clonotype has only a few counts. The chain recombines TRBV2 with TRBJ2-4; 8 positions agree with TRBD1. After removal of 0 bases from V and 0 bases from J, the junction contained 10 bases not matched to a gene. The CDR3 spans 19 residues. Germline V gene lookup returns CDR1 SNHLY and CDR2 FYNNEI. CDR3 protein: CASSEASWTGSVAKNIQYF. The CDR3 DNA reads TGTGCCAGCAGTGAAGCCTCGTGGACAGGGAGCGTAGCCAAAAACATTCAGTACTTC. The full variable domain, rest sourced from reference TRBV2 and TRBJ2-4, is EPEVTQTPSHQVTQMGQEVILRCVPISNHLYFYWYRQILGQKVEFLVSFYNNEISEKSEIFDDQFSVERPDGSNFTLKIRSTKLEDSAMYFCASSEASWTGSVAKNIQYFGAGTRLSVL.

The table lists this clonotype with a few counts. The V and J genes are TRBV28 and TRBJ2-3; D is ambiguous. The CDR3 runs to 14 residues. Germline V CDR1 and CDR2: MDHEN, SYDVKM. V was cut by 6 bases and J by 1 base, with 11 bases left in between. CDR3 nucleotide sequence: TGTGCCAGCAGGGATCTAGAGGGCACAGATACGCAGTATTTT. It is translated as CASRDLEGTDTQYF. Using reference TRBV28 and TRBJ2-3 for the parts outside the CDR3, the full variable domain is DVKVTQSSRYLVKRTGEKVFLECVQDMDHENMFWYRQDPGLGLRLIYFSYDVKMKEKGDIPEGYSVSREKKERFSLILESASTNQTSMYLCASRDLEGTDTQYFGPGTRLTVL.

This clonotype has ten or more counts. The chain recombines TRBV29-1 with TRBJ2-3, with TRBD2 identical over 8 bases. The V gene's germline CDR1 is SQVTM and CDR2 ANQGSEA. Trimming at V came to 7 bases and at J to 1 base, leaving 10 bases not matched to a gene. The CDR3 is 15 amino acids. The CDR3 region has the DNA TGCAGCGCTCTGTTGGCACTAGCGGGCACAGATACGCAGTATTTT. It encodes CSALLALAGTDTQYF.